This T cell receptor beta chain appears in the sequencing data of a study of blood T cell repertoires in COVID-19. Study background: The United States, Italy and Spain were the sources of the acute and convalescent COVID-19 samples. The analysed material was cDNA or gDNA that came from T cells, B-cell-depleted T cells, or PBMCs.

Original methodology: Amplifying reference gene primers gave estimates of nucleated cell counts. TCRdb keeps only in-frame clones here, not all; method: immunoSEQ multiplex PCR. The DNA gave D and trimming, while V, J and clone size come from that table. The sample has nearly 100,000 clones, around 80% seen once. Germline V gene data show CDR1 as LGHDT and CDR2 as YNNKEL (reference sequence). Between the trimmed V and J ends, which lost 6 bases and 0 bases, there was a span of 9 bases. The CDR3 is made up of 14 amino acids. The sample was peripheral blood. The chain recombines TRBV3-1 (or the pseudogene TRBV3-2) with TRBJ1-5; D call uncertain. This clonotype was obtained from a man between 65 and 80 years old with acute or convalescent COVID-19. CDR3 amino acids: CASSPGVSNQPQHF. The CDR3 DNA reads TGTGCCAGCAGTCCCGGGGTTAGCAATCAGCCCCAGCATTTT.